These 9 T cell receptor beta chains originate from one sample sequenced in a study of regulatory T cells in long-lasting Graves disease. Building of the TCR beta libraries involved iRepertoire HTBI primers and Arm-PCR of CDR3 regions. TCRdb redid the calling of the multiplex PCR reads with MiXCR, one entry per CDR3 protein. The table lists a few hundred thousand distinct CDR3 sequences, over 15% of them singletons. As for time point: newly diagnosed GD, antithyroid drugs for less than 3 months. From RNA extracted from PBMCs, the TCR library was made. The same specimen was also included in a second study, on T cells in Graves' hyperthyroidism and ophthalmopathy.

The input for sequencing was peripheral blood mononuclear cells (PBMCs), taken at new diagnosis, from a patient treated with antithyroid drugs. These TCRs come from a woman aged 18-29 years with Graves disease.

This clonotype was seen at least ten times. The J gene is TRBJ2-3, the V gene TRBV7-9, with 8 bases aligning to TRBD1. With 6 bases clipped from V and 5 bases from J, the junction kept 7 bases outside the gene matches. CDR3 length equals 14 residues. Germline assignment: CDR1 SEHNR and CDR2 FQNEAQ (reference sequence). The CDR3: CASSSDRALDTQYF. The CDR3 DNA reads TGTGCCAGCAGTTCGGACAGGGCCTTAGATACGCAGTATTTT.

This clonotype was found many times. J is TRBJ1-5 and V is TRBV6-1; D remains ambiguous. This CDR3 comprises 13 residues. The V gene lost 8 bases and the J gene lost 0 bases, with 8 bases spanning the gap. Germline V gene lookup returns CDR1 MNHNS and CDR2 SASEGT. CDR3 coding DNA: TGTGCCAGCCGGCCCTATAGCAATCAGCCCCAGCATTTT. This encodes CASRPYSNQPQHF.

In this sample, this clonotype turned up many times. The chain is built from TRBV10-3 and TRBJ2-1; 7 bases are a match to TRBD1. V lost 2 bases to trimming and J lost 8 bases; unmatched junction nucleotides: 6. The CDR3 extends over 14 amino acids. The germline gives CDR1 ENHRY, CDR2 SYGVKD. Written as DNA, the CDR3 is TGTGCCATCAGTGAGAGAAGGACAGGCGATGAGCAGTTCTTC. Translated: CAISERRTGDEQFF.

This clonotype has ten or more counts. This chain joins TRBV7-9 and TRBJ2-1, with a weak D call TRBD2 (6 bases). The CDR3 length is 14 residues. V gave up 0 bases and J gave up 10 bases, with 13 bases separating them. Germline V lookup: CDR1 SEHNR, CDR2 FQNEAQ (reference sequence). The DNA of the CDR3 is TGTGCCAGCAGCTTAGCGTCGGAGGGGCGGGAGCAGTTCTTC. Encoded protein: CASSLASEGREQFF.

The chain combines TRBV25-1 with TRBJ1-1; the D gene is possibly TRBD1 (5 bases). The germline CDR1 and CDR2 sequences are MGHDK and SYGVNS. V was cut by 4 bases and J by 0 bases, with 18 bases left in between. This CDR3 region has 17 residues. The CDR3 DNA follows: TGTGCCAGCAGTGGGACCTGGGGGGGAGCGATGAACACTGAAGCTTTCTTT. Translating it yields CASSGTWGGAMNTEAFF.

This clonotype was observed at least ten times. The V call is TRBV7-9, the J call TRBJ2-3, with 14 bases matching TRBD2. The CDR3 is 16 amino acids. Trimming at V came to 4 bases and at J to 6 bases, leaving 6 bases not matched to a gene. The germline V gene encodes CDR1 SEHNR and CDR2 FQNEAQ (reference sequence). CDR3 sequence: CASSYGLAGGGDTQYF. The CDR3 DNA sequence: TGTGCCAGCAGCTATGGACTAGCGGGAGGAGGGGATACGCAGTATTTT. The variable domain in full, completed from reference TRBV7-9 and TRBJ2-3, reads DTGVSQNPRHKITKRGQNVTFRCDPISEHNRLYWYRQTLGQGPEFLTYFQNEAQLEKSRLLSDRFSAERPKGSFSTLEIQRTEQGDSAMYLCASSYGLAGGGDTQYFGPGTRLTVL.

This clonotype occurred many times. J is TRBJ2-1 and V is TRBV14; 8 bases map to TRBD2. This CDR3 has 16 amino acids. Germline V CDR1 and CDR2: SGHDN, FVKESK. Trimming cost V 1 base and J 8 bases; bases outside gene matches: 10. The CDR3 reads CASSQAVTGGRYEQFF. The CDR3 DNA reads TGTGCCAGCAGCCAAGCCGTCACGGGAGGGAGGTATGAGCAGTTCTTC.

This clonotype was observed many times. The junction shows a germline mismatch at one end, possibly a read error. In nucleotides, the CDR3 is TGCGCCAGCAGCTTGGTTGTCTCCAACAATGAGCAGTTCTTC. This codes for CASSLVVSNNEQFF. The chain uses TRBV5-1 and TRBJ2-1; D remains unclear. This CDR3 is built from 14 residues. Per the germline V gene, CDR1 is SGHRS and CDR2 is YFSETQ. Together with reference TRBV5-1 and TRBJ2-1, the CDR3 gives the full variable domain: KAGVTQTPRYLIKTRGQQVTLSCSPISGHRSVSWYQQTPGQGLQFLFEYFSETQRNKGNFPGRFSGRQFSNSRSEMNVSTLELGDSALYLCASSLVVSNNEQFFGPGTRLTVL.

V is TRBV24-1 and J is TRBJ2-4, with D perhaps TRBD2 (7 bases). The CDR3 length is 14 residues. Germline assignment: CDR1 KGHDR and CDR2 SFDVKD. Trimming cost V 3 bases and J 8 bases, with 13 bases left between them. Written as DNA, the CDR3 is TGTGCCACCAGTGATGCAGGGGAGGGGGACATTCAGTACTTC. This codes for CATSDAGEGDIQYF.